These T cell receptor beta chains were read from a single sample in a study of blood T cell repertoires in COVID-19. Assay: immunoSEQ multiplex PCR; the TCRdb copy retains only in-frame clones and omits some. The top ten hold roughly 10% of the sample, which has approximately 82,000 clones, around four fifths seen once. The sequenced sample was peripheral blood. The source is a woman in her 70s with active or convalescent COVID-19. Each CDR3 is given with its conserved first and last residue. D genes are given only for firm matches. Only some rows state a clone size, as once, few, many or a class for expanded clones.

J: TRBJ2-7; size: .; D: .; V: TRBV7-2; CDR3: CASTEAPALYEQYF; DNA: TGTGCCAGCACCGAGGCCCCTGCCCTCTACGAGCAGTACTTC
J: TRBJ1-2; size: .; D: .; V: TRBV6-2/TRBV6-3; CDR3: CASSYSGGLRGGYTF; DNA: TGTGCCAGCAGTTACTCGGGCGGGCTGCGGGGAGGCTACACCTTC
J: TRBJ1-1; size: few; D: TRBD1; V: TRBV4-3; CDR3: CASSQATGDTEAFF; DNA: TGCGCCAGCAGCCAAGCGACAGGGGACACTGAAGCTTTCTTT
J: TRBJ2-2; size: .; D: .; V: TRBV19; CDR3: CASSIPGRRSSRTGELFF; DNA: TGTGCCAGTAGTATCCCTGGGAGGAGGAGCAGCAGGACCGGGGAGCTGTTTTTT
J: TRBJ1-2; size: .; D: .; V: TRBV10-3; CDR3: CAISEEQGGYTF; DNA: TGTGCCATCAGTGAGGAACAGGGAGGCTACACCTTC
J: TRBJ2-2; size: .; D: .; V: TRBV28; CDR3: CASKKGGSGELFF; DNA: TGTGCCAGCAAAAAGGGAGGCTCCGGGGAGCTGTTTTTT
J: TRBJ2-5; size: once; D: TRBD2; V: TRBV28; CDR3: CASRRGGLAGTQETQYF; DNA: TGTGCCAGCAGGCGGGGCGGACTAGCGGGAACCCAAGAGACCCAGTACTTC
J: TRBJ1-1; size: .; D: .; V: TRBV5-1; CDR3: CASRSGEGTEAFF; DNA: TGCGCCAGCAGAAGTGGGGAGGGTACTGAAGCTTTCTTT
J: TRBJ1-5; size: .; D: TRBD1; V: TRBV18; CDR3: CASSPLGTENQPQHF; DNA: TGTGCCAGCTCACCGCTCGGGACAGAGAATCAGCCCCAGCATTTT
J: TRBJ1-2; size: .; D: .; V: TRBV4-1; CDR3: CASSRNSHSDPNYGYTF; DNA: TGCGCCAGCAGCCGAAACAGCCACAGTGACCCAAACTATGGCTACACCTTC
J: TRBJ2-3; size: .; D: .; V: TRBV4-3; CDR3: CASSQDVGARGTDTQYF; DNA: TGCGCCAGCAGCCAAGACGTAGGGGCGCGCGGCACAGATACGCAGTATTTT
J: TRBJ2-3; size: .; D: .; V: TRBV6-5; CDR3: CASSYSAGRSDTQYF; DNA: TGTGCCAGCAGTTACTCGGCAGGCCGATCAGATACGCAGTATTTT
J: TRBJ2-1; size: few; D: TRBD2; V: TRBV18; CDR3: CASSQGTTNEQFF; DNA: TGTGCCAGCTCCCAAGGGACTACCAATGAGCAGTTCTTC
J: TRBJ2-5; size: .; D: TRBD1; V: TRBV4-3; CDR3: CASSQDLPDGQGKTQYF; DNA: TGCGCCAGCAGCCAAGACCTCCCGGACGGACAGGGGAAGACCCAGTACTTC
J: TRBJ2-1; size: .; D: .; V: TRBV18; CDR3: CASSPPENNEQFF; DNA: TGTGCCAGCTCACCACCGGAGAACAATGAGCAGTTCTTC
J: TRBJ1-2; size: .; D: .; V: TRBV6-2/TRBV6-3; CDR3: CASSYSRQGNYGYTF; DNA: TGTGCCAGCAGTTACTCTCGACAAGGAAACTATGGCTACACCTTC
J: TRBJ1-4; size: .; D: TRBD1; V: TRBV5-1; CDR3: CASSLGTGMGEKLFF; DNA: TGCGCCAGCAGCTTGGGGACAGGGATGGGAGAAAAACTGTTTTTT
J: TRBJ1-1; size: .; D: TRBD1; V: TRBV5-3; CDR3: CARSPPGQGCDTEAFF; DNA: TGTGCCAGAAGCCCGCCGGGACAGGGGTGCGACACTGAAGCTTTCTTT
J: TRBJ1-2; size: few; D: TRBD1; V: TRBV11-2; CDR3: CASSPGAGTGYGYTF; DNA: TGTGCCAGCAGCCCAGGGGCCGGGACAGGATATGGCTACACCTTC
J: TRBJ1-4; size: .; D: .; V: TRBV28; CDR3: CASSSPSSPGVREKLFF; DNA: TGTGCCAGCAGTTCCCCCTCCTCCCCGGGAGTGCGTGAAAAACTGTTTTTT
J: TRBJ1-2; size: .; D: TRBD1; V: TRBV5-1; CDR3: CASSLEAGGSYGYTF; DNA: TGCGCCAGCAGCTTGGAGGCAGGGGGGAGCTATGGCTACACCTTC
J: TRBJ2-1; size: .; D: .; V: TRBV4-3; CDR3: CASSQDPRGAILDEQFF; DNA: TGCGCCAGCAGCCAAGATCCTCGGGGGGCGATTTTAGATGAGCAGTTCTTC
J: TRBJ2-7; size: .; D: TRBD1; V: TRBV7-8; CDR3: CASSRLSRDRSSQQYF; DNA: TGTGCCAGCAGCCGATTGTCTCGGGACAGGAGTTCGCAGCAGTACTTC
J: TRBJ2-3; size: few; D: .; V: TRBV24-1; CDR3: CATSDSKLASNTDTQYF; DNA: TGTGCCACCAGTGATAGCAAGCTAGCGTCCAACACAGATACGCAGTATTTT
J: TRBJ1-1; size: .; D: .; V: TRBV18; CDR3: CASSPRTTAGGTGAFF; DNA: TGTGCCAGCTCACCAAGGACGACCGCAGGCGGGACGGGAGCTTTCTTT
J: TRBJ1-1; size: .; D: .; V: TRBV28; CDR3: CASFGGTEAFF; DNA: TGTGCCAGCTTCGGAGGGACTGAAGCTTTCTTT
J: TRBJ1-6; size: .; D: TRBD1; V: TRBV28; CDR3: CASSKKRAGTGASPLHF; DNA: TGTGCCAGCAGTAAGAAAAGGGCCGGGACAGGGGCTTCACCCCTCCACTTT
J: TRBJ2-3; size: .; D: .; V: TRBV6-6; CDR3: CASSRQDTQYF; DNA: TGTGCCAGCAGTCGCCAGGATACGCAGTATTTT
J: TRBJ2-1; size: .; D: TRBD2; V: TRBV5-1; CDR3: CASSLPPAGVKFF; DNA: TGCGCCAGCAGCTTACCCCCAGCGGGGGTTAAGTTCTTC
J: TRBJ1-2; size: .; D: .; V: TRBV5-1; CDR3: CASSYTETFLYGYTF; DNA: TGCGCCAGCAGCTATACAGAGACCTTTCTCTATGGCTACACCTTC
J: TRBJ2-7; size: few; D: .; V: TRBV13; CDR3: CASSLGGAAYEQYF; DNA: TGTGCCAGCAGCTTAGGGGGGGCTGCGTACGAGCAGTACTTC
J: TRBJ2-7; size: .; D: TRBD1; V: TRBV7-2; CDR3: CASSLAGTGIYEQYF; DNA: TGTGCCAGCAGCTTAGCTGGGACAGGGATCTACGAGCAGTACTTC
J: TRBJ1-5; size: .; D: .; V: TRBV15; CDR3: CATSRGTAYSNQPQHF; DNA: TGTGCCACCAGCAGAGGGACAGCGTATAGCAATCAGCCCCAGCATTTT
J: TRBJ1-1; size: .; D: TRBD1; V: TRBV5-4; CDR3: CASRKTGITEAFF; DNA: TGTGCCAGCAGGAAGACAGGGATCACTGAAGCTTTCTTT
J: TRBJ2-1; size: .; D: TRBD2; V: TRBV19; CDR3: CASSGDRAGTSGGVSYNEQFF; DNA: TGTGCCAGTAGTGGGGACAGGGCTGGGACTAGCGGGGGGGTCTCCTACAATGAGCAGTTCTTC
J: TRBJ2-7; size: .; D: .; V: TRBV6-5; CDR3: CASSRLPSYEQYF; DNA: TGTGCCAGCAGCCGACTTCCCTCCTACGAGCAGTACTTC
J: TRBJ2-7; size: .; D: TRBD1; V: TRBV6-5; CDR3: CASSSPGTDYEQYF; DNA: TGTGCCAGCAGTTCCCCAGGGACAGACTACGAGCAGTACTTC
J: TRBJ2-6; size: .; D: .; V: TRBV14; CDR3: CASSQRTGSGANVLTF; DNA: TGTGCCAGCAGCCAGCGTACAGGGTCTGGGGCCAACGTCCTGACTTTC
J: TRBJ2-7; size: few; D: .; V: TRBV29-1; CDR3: CSVAEQVSYEQYF; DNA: TGCAGCGTTGCGGAACAGGTCTCCTACGAGCAGTACTTC
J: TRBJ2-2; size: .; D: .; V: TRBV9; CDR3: CASSVQNTGELFF; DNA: TGTGCCAGCAGCGTTCAGAACACCGGGGAGCTGTTTTTT
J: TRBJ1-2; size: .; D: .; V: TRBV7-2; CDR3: CASSSRLRGGGYTF; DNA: TGTGCCAGCAGCTCCCGGTTACGGGGTGGGGGCTACACCTTC
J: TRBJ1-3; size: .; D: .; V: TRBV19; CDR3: CASMQPDRILYSGNTIYF; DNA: TGTGCCAGTATGCAACCGGACAGAATACTCTACTCTGGAAACACCATATATTTT
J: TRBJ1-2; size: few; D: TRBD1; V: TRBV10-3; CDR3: CATQDRGLLGYTF; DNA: TGTGCCACCCAGGACAGGGGGCTTTTGGGCTACACCTTC
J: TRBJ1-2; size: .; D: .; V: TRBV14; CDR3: CASSQDRSGVDGYTF; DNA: TGTGCCAGCAGCCAAGACCGGTCAGGGGTGGATGGCTACACCTTC
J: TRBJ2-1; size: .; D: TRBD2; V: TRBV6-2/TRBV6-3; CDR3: CASSYSTSGGNNEQFF; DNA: TGTGCCAGCAGTTACTCGACTAGCGGGGGAAACAATGAGCAGTTCTTC
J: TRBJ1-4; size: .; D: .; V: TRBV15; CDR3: CATSRDAGLGEKLFF; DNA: TGTGCCACCAGCAGAGATGCAGGGTTGGGTGAAAAACTGTTTTTT
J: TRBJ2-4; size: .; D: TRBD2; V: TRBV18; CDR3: CASSPVGGIAKNIQYF; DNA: TGTGCCAGCTCACCAGTGGGAGGGATAGCCAAAAACATTCAGTACTTC
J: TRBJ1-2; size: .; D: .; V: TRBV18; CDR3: CASSPGGFGYTF; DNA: TGTGCCAGCTCACCAGGGGGGTTTGGCTACACCTTC
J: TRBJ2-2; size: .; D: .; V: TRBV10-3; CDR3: CAISDRDTGELFF; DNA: TGTGCCATCAGTGACAGGGACACCGGGGAGCTGTTTTTT
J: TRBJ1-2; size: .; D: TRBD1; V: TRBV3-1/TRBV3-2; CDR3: CASSQGQADGYTF; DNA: TGTGCCAGCAGCCAGGGACAGGCGGATGGCTACACCTTC
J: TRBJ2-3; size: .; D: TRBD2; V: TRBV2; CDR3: CASKVSSGAPTDTQYF; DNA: TGTGCCAGCAAGGTCTCTAGCGGGGCTCCCACAGATACGCAGTATTTT
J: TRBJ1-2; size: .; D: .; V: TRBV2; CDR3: CASSVRAIGPYGYTF; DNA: TGTGCCAGCAGTGTCCGAGCTATTGGGCCCTATGGCTACACCTTC
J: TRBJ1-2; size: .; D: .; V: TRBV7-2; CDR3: CASSLASGEYYGYTF; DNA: TGTGCCAGCAGCTTAGCGTCAGGGGAGTACTATGGCTACACCTTC
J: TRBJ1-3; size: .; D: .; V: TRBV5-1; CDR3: CASSPGTSSSGNTIYF; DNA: TGCGCCAGCAGTCCCGGGACTTCCAGCTCTGGAAACACCATATATTTT
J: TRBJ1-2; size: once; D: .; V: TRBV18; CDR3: CASSPERLQTYTF; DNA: TGTGCCAGCTCACCGGAGAGGTTACAAACGTACACCTTC
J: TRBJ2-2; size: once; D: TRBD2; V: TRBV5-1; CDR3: CASSDTRRGDTGELFF; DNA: TGCGCCAGCAGCGACACTCGGCGGGGGGACACCGGGGAGCTGTTTTTT
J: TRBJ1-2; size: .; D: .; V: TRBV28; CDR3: CASSLISGGYGYTF; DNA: TGTGCCAGCAGTTTAATTTCGGGAGGGTACGGCTACACCTTC
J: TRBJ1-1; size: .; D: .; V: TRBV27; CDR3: CASSFRRNTEAFF; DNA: TGTGCCAGCAGTTTCAGGCGGAACACTGAAGCTTTCTTT
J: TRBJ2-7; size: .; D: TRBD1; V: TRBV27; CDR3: CASSFGTGGVYEQYF; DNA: TGTGCCAGCAGTTTTGGGACAGGGGGCGTTTACGAGCAGTACTTC